These T cell receptor beta chains were read from a single sample in a study of cytomegalovirus exposure and HLA in healthy donors. Assay: immunoSEQ multiplex PCR; the TCRdb copy retains only in-frame clones and omits some. The table has roughly 200,000 clones, over 75% seen once. Specimen: PBMCs. Receptors were obtained from a woman in her fifties or sixties in good health and CMV-seronegative. The CDR3 runs from the conserved cysteine through the conserved F or W. A D gene is named only where the DNA matches it firmly. Some rows mark clone size as missing; the rest say once, few, many or name a class of expanded clone.

len	v_gene	d_gene	abundance	j_gene	CDR3nt	CDR3aa
14	TRBV7-8	NA	NA	TRBJ1-6	TGTGCCAGCAGCTTAACGGGGGGCGGGTCACCCCTCCACTTT	CASSLTGGGSPLHF
14	TRBV7-9	TRBD1	NA	TRBJ2-7	TGTGCCAGCAGCCTGGGACAGGAGACCTACGAGCAGTACTTC	CASSLGQETYEQYF
14	TRBV6-1	NA	NA	TRBJ1-4	TGTGCCAGCAGTGTTGGGGGGGCTGGTGAAAAACTGTTTTTT	CASSVGGAGEKLFF
14	TRBV7-7	NA	NA	TRBJ2-3	TGTGCCAGCTCGCTCGGGTGGGGCACAGATACGCAGTATTTT	CASSLGWGTDTQYF
14	TRBV6-5	TRBD1	NA	TRBJ2-1	TGTGCCAGCAGTTCCGGGACAGAGAACAATGAGCAGTTCTTC	CASSSGTENNEQFF
14	TRBV6-1	TRBD2	NA	TRBJ2-7	TGTGCCAGCAGTCTGAGCGGGAAGGTCTACGAGCAGTACTTC	CASSLSGKVYEQYF
13	TRBV29-1	TRBD1	once	TRBJ2-1	TGCAGCGTTCCACAGGGGGCCCGAAATGAGCAGTTCTTC	CSVPQGARNEQFF
16	TRBV2	TRBD2	NA	TRBJ2-1	TGTGCCAGCAGTGACAGCGGGAAAAGCTCCTACAATGAGCAGTTCTTC	CASSDSGKSSYNEQFF
14	TRBV14	NA	NA	TRBJ1-3	TGTGCCAGCAGAATACAGGGCTCTGGAAACACCATATATTTT	CASRIQGSGNTIYF
14	TRBV19	TRBD1	NA	TRBJ2-7	TGTGCCAGTACTACAGGGGACAGAGCCTACGAGCAGTACTTC	CASTTGDRAYEQYF
14	TRBV6-1	TRBD1	NA	TRBJ2-7	TGTGCCAGCAGGACGGACAGGCCCTTTGACGAGCAGTACTTC	CASRTDRPFDEQYF